A selection of T cell receptor beta chains follows, all from one sample in a study of T cell repertoires in cytomegalovirus infection. TCRdb recomputed calls from the reads with MiXCR, one row per CDR3 protein. The sample shows hundreds of thousands of distinct CDR3 sequences, roughly 9.5% of them seen only once. The sequencing input was PBMCs. The receptor source for this set is a human donor in good health (CMV status not recorded). Some clones in this sample may be carry-over from other donors' samples. Each CDR3 is given with its conserved first and last residue. The D gene is left open where the match is weak. Clone size is stated in some rows and not others, as once, few, many or a class when expanded.

d_call	v_call	j_call	clone_size	cdr3_aa	cdr3_nt
TRBD1	TRBV6-8	TRBJ2-5	.	CASSPARGQGKTQYF	TGTGCCAGCAGTCCCGCTAGAGGACAGGGCAAGACCCAGTACTTC
.	TRBV7-2	TRBJ1-4	many	CASSFSTNEKLFF	TGTGCCAGCAGCTTCTCGACTAATGAAAAACTGTTTTTT
TRBD1	TRBV7-2	TRBJ1-2	many	CASSLFRTGGYGYTF	TGTGCCAGCAGCCTCTTTCGGACAGGGGGCTATGGCTACACCTTC
.	TRBV12-3/TRBV12-4	TRBJ1-2	.	CASTLGPPRIGYTF	TGTGCCAGCACCCTAGGCCCCCCCAGGATCGGCTACACCTTC
TRBD2	TRBV11-1	TRBJ2-1	few	CASSRLLFGLEIENEQFF	TGTGCCAGCAGCCGACTCCTGTTCGGACTAGAAATTGAGAACGAGCAGTTCTTC
.	TRBV6-2/TRBV6-3	TRBJ2-7	.	CASSPYPRGRRVQYF	TGTGCCAGCAGTCCCTACCCCAGGGGCAGAAGGGTGCAGTACTTC
.	TRBV7-6	TRBJ1-1	many	CASTTGRNTEAFF	TGTGCCAGCACTACAGGTCGAAACACTGAAGCTTTCTTT
TRBD1	TRBV15	TRBJ1-3	.	CATSKGADSGNTIYF	TGTGCCACCAGCAAGGGGGCTGATTCTGGAAACACCATATATTTT
.	TRBV6-1	TRBJ2-5	many	CASNGDPPRETQYF	TGTGCCAGCAACGGGGACCCCCCAAGAGAGACCCAGTACTTC
.	TRBV7-6	TRBJ2-3	.	CASSLFGQDPTDTQYF	TGTGCCAGCAGTCTCTTTGGGCAAGACCCTACAGATACGCAGTATTTT
.	TRBV6-2/TRBV6-3	TRBJ2-5	few	CASSRARAATYRTQYF	TGTGCCAGCAGTCGCGCCCGGGCAGCCACCTACCGGACCCAGTACTTC
.	TRBV7-3	TRBJ1-1	few	CASSPTGLQPNTEAFF	TGTGCCAGCAGCCCTACAGGACTTCAACCGAACACTGAAGCTTTCTTT
.	TRBV28	TRBJ2-7	many	CASRAVGGGGYEQYF	TGTGCCAGCAGGGCCGTGGGAGGGGGCGGGTACGAGCAGTACTTC
TRBD1	TRBV19	TRBJ1-6	many	CASTEGQIYNSPLHF	TGTGCCAGTACCGAGGGACAGATATATAATTCACCCCTCCACTTT
TRBD2	TRBV27	TRBJ2-7	.	CASSTGLAGGMGQYF	TGTGCCAGCAGTACCGGACTAGCGGGGGGAATGGGGCAGTACTTC
.	TRBV19	TRBJ2-2	many	CASSFRTTGELFF	TGTGCCAGTAGTTTCCGTACCACCGGGGAGCTGTTTTTT
.	TRBV7-2	TRBJ1-3	many	CASSKIRGDTIYF	TGTGCCAGCAGCAAAATCAGGGGTGACACCATATATTTT
.	TRBV7-2	TRBJ1-2	.	CASSFPSQGNYGYTF	TGTGCCAGCAGCTTCCCGAGCCAGGGGAACTATGGCTACACCTTC
.	TRBV7-2	TRBJ2-7	many	CASSLGLFYEQYF	TGTGCCAGCAGCTTAGGTCTGTTCTACGAGCAGTACTTC